Each of the 18 T cell receptor beta chains below was sequenced from the same sample in a study of blood T cell repertoires in COVID-19. The table came from immunoSEQ multiplex PCR; TCRdb's copy has only in-frame clones and leaves some out. The data contain 200,000 or so clones, roughly 90% of them singletons. Input material: peripheral blood. Every receptor here comes from a man aged 65 to 79 with acute or convalescent COVID-19.

The CDR3: CASSGQPSTDTQYF. DNA for the CDR3: TGTGCCAGCAGCGGACAACCTAGCACAGATACGCAGTATTTT. The V gene is TRBV7-2, the J gene TRBJ2-3, with D maybe TRBD1 (5 bases). Germline lookup yields CDR1 SGHTA and CDR2 FQGNSA. The CDR3 length is 14 residues. The V end was cut by 5 bases, the J end by 0 bases, with 9 bases between.

This chain links TRBV12-3 or TRBV12-4 with TRBJ1-1; D is unclear. This CDR3 comprises 12 residues. V was clipped by 11 bases and J by 4 bases, with 14 bases between them. Here the CDR3 reads CACTIEGTEAFF. For the CDR3, the DNA is TGTGCCTGTACTATCGAGGGCACTGAAGCTTTCTTT.

This sequence joins TRBV5-1 and TRBJ2-5, with TRBD2 matching 7 bases. V lost 0 bases and J lost 3; bases outside the gene matches: 8. The CDR3 sequence is 16 residues long. Germline V lookup: CDR1 SGHRS, CDR2 YFSETQ. In DNA, the CDR3 is TGCGCCAGCAGCTTGGGGGCGGGAGCATCGGAAGAGACCCAGTACTTC. Protein: CASSLGAGASEETQYF.

This clone was found a few times. The rearrangement joins TRBV18 to TRBJ1-6, with D perhaps TRBD1 (6 bases). Looked up from germline, CDR1 is KGHSH and CDR2 is LQKENI. Trimming took off 3 bases at V and 11 bases at J, with 14 bases between the two ends. CDR3 size: 14 residues. CDR3 nucleotide sequence: TGTGCCAGCTCACCGGATCTTCAGGGGCCACCCCTCCACTTT. Protein sequence: CASSPDLQGPPLHF.

This sequence joins TRBV19 and TRBJ2-7; 7 bases fit TRBD2. CDR3 length: 15 amino acids. Unmatched junction bases numbered 9, after V lost 4 bases and J lost 3 bases. Germline V gives CDR1 LNHDA, CDR2 SQIVND (reference sequence). This CDR3 reads CASSTLGTINYEQYF. DNA for the CDR3: TGTGCCAGTAGTACCCTCGGGACTATAAACTACGAGCAGTACTTC.

The chain recombines TRBV29-1 with TRBJ2-5; D is possibly TRBD2 (6 bases). The ends were cut back, 8 bases at V and 7 bases at J, with 26 bases in the middle. CDR3 length: 15 residues. Per germline, CDR1 SQVTM and CDR2 ANQGSEA. CDR3 amino acids: CSIPASGTRGGTQYF. The CDR3 DNA is TGCAGCATCCCTGCCTCCGGGACCCGGGGAGGGACCCAGTACTTC.

The chain has TRBV19 and TRBJ2-7, with 7 bases identical to TRBD2. The V gene's germline CDR1 is LNHDA and CDR2 SQIVND (reference sequence). J lost 5 bases, V lost 5 bases, and 12 bases had no gene match. The CDR3 is 15 residues long. The CDR3 DNA is TGTGCCAGTAGTCTGACTCCCGGGGGGAAGAACGAGCAGTACTTC. As protein: CASSLTPGGKNEQYF.

The chain joins TRBV18 to TRBJ2-4, with 7 positions matching TRBD1. The CDR3 has 15 residues. The germline CDR1 and CDR2 sequences are KGHSH and LQKENI. V shed 0 bases, J shed 6 bases, and the junction held 5 bases outside the gene matches. CDR3 region: CASSPPKGGANIQYF. CDR3 in DNA: TGTGCCAGCTCACCACCGAAAGGGGGCGCAAACATTCAGTACTTC.

The rearrangement uses TRBV1 and TRBJ2-1; the table's D call TRBD2 went unverified against the DNA. TRBV1 counts as a pseudogene. The CDR3 length is 20 residues. CDR3 DNA: TGCACCAGCAGCCAAGATAACCAGCGTTCGAGGGAGAGCTCCTACAATGAGCAGTTCTTC. This encodes CTSSQDNQRSRESSYNEQFF.

This clone was seen a single time. The chain is built from TRBV5-1 and TRBJ1-3; D call uncertain. V lost 6 bases and J lost 0, with 13 bases in between. From germline, CDR1 is SGHRS and CDR2 YFSETQ. The CDR3 is 15 amino acids. The CDR3 DNA is TGCGCCAGCAAGGAGGGCAGCAACTCTGGAAACACCATATATTTT. This translates into CASKEGSNSGNTIYF.

CDR3 sequence (DNA): TGCGCCAGCAGCCAAGAGGGGAGTTACACCGGGGAGCTGTTTTTT. It yields the protein CASSQEGSYTGELFF. J is TRBJ2-2 and V is TRBV4-1, with D perhaps TRBD2 (5 bases). V was shortened by 0 bases and J by 3 bases, with 8 bases between the two germline ends. CDR1 MGHRA and CDR2 YSYEKL come from the germline V gene. This CDR3 has 15 residues.

The V gene is TRBV20-1, the J gene TRBJ2-1; 9 bases match TRBD2. Per the germline V gene, CDR1 is DFQATT and CDR2 is SNEGSKA (reference sequence). The CDR3 contains 14 residues. Losses at the gene ends were 3 bases for V and 9 bases for J; bases not matched to a gene: 9. CDR3 nucleotide sequence: TGCAGTGCTAGTTTGGCGGGAGGGCCGGTTGAGCAGTTCTTC. This gives the protein CSASLAGGPVEQFF.

This chain uses TRBV28 with TRBJ2-7; 8 bases match TRBD2. Germline-derived CDR1 and CDR2 are MDHEN and SYDVKM. The V segment lost 7 bases and the J segment 6 bases; nucleotides outside the gene matches: 17. This CDR3 has 16 residues. Written as DNA, the CDR3 is TGTGCCAGCACGCGTACCGGGACTAGGAGTGCAGGCGAGCAGTACTTC. Translating it yields CASTRTGTRSAGEQYF. Combining the CDR3 with reference TRBV28 and TRBJ2-7 gives the whole variable domain DVKVTQSSRYLVKRTGEKVFLECVQDMDHENMFWYRQDPGLGLRLIYFSYDVKMKEKGDIPEGYSVSREKKERFSLILESASTNQTSMYLCASTRTGTRSAGEQYFGPGTRLTVT.

The genes are TRBV3-1 (or the pseudogene TRBV3-2) and TRBJ2-7, with D tentatively TRBD1 (5 bases). Germline V gene sequence: CDR1 LGHDT, CDR2 YNNKEL (reference sequence). V lost 5 bases and J 2 bases, leaving 16 bases between the germline ends. This CDR3 comprises 15 residues. CDR3 bases: TGTGCCAGCAGCTACGGACGTCAGGGCACCTACGAGCAGTACTTC. It is translated as CASSYGRQGTYEQYF.

J is TRBJ1-5 and V is TRBV19, with TRBD1 identical over 8 bases. The CDR3 has 15 residues. Germline V CDR1 and CDR2: LNHDA, SQIVND (reference sequence). The V gene end was trimmed by 6 bases and the J gene end by 4 bases; junction bases not matched to a gene: 8. The CDR3 loop is CASRVPGQGNQPQHF. The DNA for the CDR3 is TGTGCCAGTAGGGTCCCAGGACAGGGAAATCAGCCCCAGCATTTT.

The chain uses TRBV6-5 and TRBJ1-2; 8 positions match TRBD1. The CDR3 consists of 16 residues. Germline V gene data show CDR1 as MNHEY and CDR2 as SVGAGI. V trimming: 0 bases; J trimming: 5 bases; junction bases outside the gene matches: 8. Here the CDR3 DNA reads TGTGCCAGCAGTTACTCCAGGACAGGGACCGTTTATGGCTACACCTTC. Its protein product is CASSYSRTGTVYGYTF.

This clone was detected only a few times. The chain links TRBV6-5 to TRBJ1-4; a weak D match, TRBD1 (6 bases). The V and J ends lost 6 bases and 7 bases respectively, with 12 bases between them. The germline V gene encodes CDR1 MNHEY and CDR2 SVGAGI. CDR3 length: 13 amino acids. CDR3 region: CASSQGGGEKLFF. CDR3 in DNA: TGTGCCAGCAGCCAAGGGGGTGGTGAAAAACTGTTTTTT.

This clone was found once. The chain uses TRBV5-1 and TRBJ1-2; tentatively, D is TRBD1 (6 bases). Trimming removed 4 bases from V and 4 bases from J, with 11 bases in between. This CDR3 has 13 amino acids. Germline CDR1 SGHRS, CDR2 YFSETQ. The CDR3 DNA follows: TGCGCCAGCAGCCCGGACAGCTCCTATGGCTACACCTTC. Translating gives CASSPDSSYGYTF.